A selection of T cell receptor beta chains follows, all from one sample in a study of cytomegalovirus exposure and HLA in healthy donors. TCRdb keeps only in-frame clones here, not all; method: immunoSEQ multiplex PCR. The sample has 55,000 to 75,000 clones, approximately 77% seen once. Sequenced sample: PBMCs. These receptors originate from a young woman in good health and CMV-seropositive. The CDR3 runs from the conserved cysteine through the conserved F or W. The D gene is left open where the match is weak. Size is omitted from some rows. Given values are once, few, many or a class for expanded clones.

TRBJ1-1 | TRBD1 | . | TRBV28 | TGTGCCAGCAGTTTAGGAGGGGGCCTGCTGAACACTGAAGCTTTCTTT | CASSLGGGLLNTEAFF
TRBJ2-5 | TRBD2 | . | TRBV5-6 | TGTGCCAGCAGCTCCGTGGTGGGACTAGCGGGAAACCAAGAGACCCAGTACTTC | CASSSVVGLAGNQETQYF
TRBJ2-3 | . | many | TRBV7-9 | TGTGCCAGCAGCCTAAACGGGGGTGGAGATACGCAGTATTTT | CASSLNGGGDTQYF
TRBJ1-4 | . | few | TRBV4-3 | TGCGCCAGCAGCCAAGATACAGGGTCTAATGAAAAACTGTTTTTT | CASSQDTGSNEKLFF
TRBJ2-7 | . | . | TRBV18 | TGTGCCAGCTCATCGACGGGGGAAAGCTCCTACGAGCAGTACTTC | CASSSTGESSYEQYF
TRBJ2-2 | TRBD1 | . | TRBV9 | TGTGCCAGCAGCCTTGGACAGGGTCGAACCGGGGAGCTGTTTTTT | CASSLGQGRTGELFF
TRBJ1-2 | TRBD1 | . | TRBV27 | TGTGCCAGCAGTTTAAGGGGACAGGGGGCGGTTCGGGGCTACACCTTC | CASSLRGQGAVRGYTF
TRBJ1-2 | . | . | TRBV29-1 | TGCAGCGTTGAAGGGGCGGGGGCGCTTCATGGCTACACCTTC | CSVEGAGALHGYTF
TRBJ1-3 | . | . | TRBV28 | TGTGCCAGCAGTTCCCTGGGCGCTGGAAACACCATATATTTT | CASSSLGAGNTIYF
TRBJ2-7 | TRBD2 | . | TRBV30 | TGTGCCTGGAGGAGCCCTAGCGGTCCAAGGAACGAGCAGTACTTC | CAWRSPSGPRNEQYF
TRBJ2-3 | TRBD2 | . | TRBV9 | TGTGCCAGCAGCGTCACTAGCGGTTCGGATACGCAGTATTTT | CASSVTSGSDTQYF
TRBJ1-2 | . | . | TRBV6-5 | TGTGCCAGCAGTTACTGGGGGCCACAGGAGCACTATGGCTACACCTTC | CASSYWGPQEHYGYTF
TRBJ2-7 | . | . | TRBV2 | TGTGCCAGTTCCTCCACAGAGATCTACGAGCAGTACTTC | CASSSTEIYEQYF
TRBJ2-6 | TRBD2 | few | TRBV27 | TGTGCCAGCAGTACGATACTAGCGGGCCCTTCTCATGGAGCCAACGTCCTGACTTTC | CASSTILAGPSHGANVLTF
TRBJ1-6 | TRBD1 | medium-sized | TRBV6-1 | TGTGCCAGCAGTGAAAGTTGGACAGGGGGCCGGTCACCCCTCCACTTT | CASSESWTGGRSPLHF
TRBJ1-2 | . | . | TRBV7-2 | TGTGCCAGCAGCTTAGCCAGGGACTATGGCTACACCTTC | CASSLARDYGYTF
TRBJ2-3 | TRBD1 | . | TRBV5-6 | TGTGCCAGCAGCGGTGACAGGGGGCAAGATACGCAGTATTTT | CASSGDRGQDTQYF
TRBJ1-4 | TRBD1 | . | TRBV7-9 | TGTGCCAGCAGCCTTGGACAGGGAGGGGAAAAACTGTTTTTT | CASSLGQGGEKLFF
TRBJ1-1 | . | . | TRBV5-6 | TGTGCCAGCAGCTTGAGTGCAGGGGCCCTTACTGAAGCTTTCTTT | CASSLSAGALTEAFF
TRBJ2-3 | TRBD1 | . | TRBV6-1 | TGTGCCAGCAAGGGGGCAGCCCACACAGATACGCAGTATTTT | CASKGAAHTDTQYF
TRBJ2-1 | . | . | TRBV4-2 | TGTGCCAGCAGCCCGGGAGACAGCCACTACAATGAGCAGTTCTTC | CASSPGDSHYNEQFF
TRBJ2-2 | TRBD2 | . | TRBV25-1 | TGTGCCAGCACCCGGGCGGGAGGGGCGAACACCGGGGAGCTGTTTTTT | CASTRAGGANTGELFF
TRBJ1-1 | . | . | TRBV29-1 | TGCAGCGTGCAAAAGGGGGAGGGGACTGAAGCTTTCTTT | CSVQKGEGTEAFF
TRBJ2-1 | TRBD1 | few | TRBV10-1 | TGCGCCAGCAGACAACAGGGGAGCTCCTACAATGAGCAGTTCTTC | CASRQQGSSYNEQFF
TRBJ1-5 | . | . | TRBV7-2 | TGTGCCAGCAGCTTAGCTTTAGGGGGTAATCAGCCCCAGCATTTT | CASSLALGGNQPQHF
TRBJ2-5 | . | few | TRBV2 | TGTGCCAGCAGTGAACCAGCCCCGCGGGCATACCAAGAGACCCAGTACTTC | CASSEPAPRAYQETQYF
TRBJ2-1 | . | . | TRBV5-4 | TGTGCCAGCAGCACAGTCAACAATGAGCAGTTCTTC | CASSTVNNEQFF
TRBJ1-1 | . | . | TRBV30 | TGTGCCTGTTCGACGGGACACATGAACACTGAAGCTTTCTTT | CACSTGHMNTEAFF
TRBJ1-2 | . | . | TRBV5-1 | TGCGCCAGCAGCTTGGAATCGACAGCTAACTATGGCTACACCTTC | CASSLESTANYGYTF
TRBJ2-3 | . | . | TRBV10-2 | TGCGCCAGCAGCTCCGCTAGGGGGTCAGGAACAGATACGCAGTATTTT | CASSSARGSGTDTQYF
TRBJ2-7 | TRBD2 | . | TRBV6-1 | TGTGCCAGCAGTGAATACCGGGGACTAGCGGGAGTATACTACGAGCAGTACTTC | CASSEYRGLAGVYYEQYF
TRBJ2-2 | TRBD2 | . | TRBV7-3 | TGTGCCAGCAGCCCATCCGGGACTAGGGGGGTTTTGAACACCGGGGAGCTGTTTTTT | CASSPSGTRGVLNTGELFF
TRBJ2-1 | TRBD2 | few | TRBV5-1 | TGCGCCAGCAGCATCACTAGCGTTAACAATGAGCAGTTCTTC | CASSITSVNNEQFF
TRBJ1-1 | . | . | TRBV21-1 | TGTGCCAGCAGCTCGAAATGTCGCGGCACTGAAGCTTTCTTT | CASSSKCRGTEAFF
TRBJ2-1 | TRBD2 | . | TRBV9 | TGTGCCAGCAGCCAACACCCGACTAGCGCGCATGAGCAGTTCTTC | CASSQHPTSAHEQFF
TRBJ2-5 | TRBD2 | . | TRBV4-1 | TGCGCCAGCAGCCAAGATAGTTGGGGACTAGCGTTCCAAGAGACCCAGTACTTC | CASSQDSWGLAFQETQYF